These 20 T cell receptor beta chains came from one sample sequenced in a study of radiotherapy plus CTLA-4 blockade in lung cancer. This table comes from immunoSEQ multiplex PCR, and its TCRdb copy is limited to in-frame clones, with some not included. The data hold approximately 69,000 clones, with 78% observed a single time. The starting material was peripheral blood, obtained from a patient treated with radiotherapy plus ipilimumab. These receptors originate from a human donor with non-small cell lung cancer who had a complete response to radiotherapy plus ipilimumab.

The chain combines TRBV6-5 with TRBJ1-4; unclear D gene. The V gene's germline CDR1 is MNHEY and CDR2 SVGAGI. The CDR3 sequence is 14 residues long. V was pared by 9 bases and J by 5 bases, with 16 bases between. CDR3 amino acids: CASTFGLKNEKLFF. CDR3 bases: TGTGCCAGTACCTTTGGACTTAAGAATGAAAAACTGTTTTTT.

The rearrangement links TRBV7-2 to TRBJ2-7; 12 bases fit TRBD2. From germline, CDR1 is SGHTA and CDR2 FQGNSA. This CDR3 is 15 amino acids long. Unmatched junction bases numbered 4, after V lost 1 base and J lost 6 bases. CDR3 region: CASSLVLGLAGEQYV. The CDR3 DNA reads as TGTGCCAGCAGCTTAGTCCTGGGACTAGCGGGCGAGCAGTACGTC.

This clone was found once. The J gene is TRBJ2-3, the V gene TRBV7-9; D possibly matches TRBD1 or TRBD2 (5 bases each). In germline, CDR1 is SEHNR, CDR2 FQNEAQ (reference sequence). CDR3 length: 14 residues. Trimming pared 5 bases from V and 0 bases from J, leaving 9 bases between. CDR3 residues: CASSGGSSTDTQYF. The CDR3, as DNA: TGTGCCAGCAGCGGGGGTTCTAGCACAGATACGCAGTATTTT.

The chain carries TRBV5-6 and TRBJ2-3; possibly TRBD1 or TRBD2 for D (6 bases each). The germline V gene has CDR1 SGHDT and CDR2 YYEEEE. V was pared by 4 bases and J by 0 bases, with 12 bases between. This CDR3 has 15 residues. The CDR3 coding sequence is TGTGCCAGCAGCACTACAGGGACTAGCACAGATACGCAGTATTTT. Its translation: CASSTTGTSTDTQYF.

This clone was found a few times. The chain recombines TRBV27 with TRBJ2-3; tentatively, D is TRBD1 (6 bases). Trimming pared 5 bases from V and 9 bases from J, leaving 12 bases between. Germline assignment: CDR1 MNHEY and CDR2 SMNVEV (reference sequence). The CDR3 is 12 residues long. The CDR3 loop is CASSRQDQTQYF. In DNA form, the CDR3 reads TGTGCCAGCAGTCGACAGGATCAAACGCAGTATTTT.

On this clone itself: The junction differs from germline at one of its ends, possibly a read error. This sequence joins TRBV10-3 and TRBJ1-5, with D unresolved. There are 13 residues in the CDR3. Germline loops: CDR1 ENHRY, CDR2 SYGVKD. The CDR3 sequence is CAISESTGQERDF. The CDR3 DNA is TGTGCCATCAGTGAGTCGACGGGCCAGGAAAGGGATTTT.

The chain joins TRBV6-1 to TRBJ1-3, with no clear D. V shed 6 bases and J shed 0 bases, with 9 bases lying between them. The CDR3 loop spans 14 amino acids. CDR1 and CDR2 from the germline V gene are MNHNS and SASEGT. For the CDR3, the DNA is TGTGCCAGCAGGACAAGTTTCTCTGGAAACACCATATATTTT. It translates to CASRTSFSGNTIYF.

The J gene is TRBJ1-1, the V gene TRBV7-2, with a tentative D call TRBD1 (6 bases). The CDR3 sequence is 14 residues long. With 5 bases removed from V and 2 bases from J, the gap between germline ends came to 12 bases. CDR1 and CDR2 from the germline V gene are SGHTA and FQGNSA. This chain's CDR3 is CASSPDRTNTEAFF. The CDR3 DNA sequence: TGTGCCAGCAGCCCGGACAGAACAAACACTGAAGCTTTCTTT.

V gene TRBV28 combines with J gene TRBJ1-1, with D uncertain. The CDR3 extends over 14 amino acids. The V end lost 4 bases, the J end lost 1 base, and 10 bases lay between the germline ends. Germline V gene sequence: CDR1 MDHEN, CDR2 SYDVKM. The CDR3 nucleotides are TGTGCCAGCAGTTCTGACGGTTGGAACACTGAAGCTTTCTTT. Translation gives CASSSDGWNTEAFF.

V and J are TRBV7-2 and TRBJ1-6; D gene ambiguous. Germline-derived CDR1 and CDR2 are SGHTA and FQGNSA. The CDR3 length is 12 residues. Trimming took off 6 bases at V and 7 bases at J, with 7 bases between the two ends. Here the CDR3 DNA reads TGTGCCAGCAGTTCCGACAATTCACCCCTCCACTTT. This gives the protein CASSSDNSPLHF.

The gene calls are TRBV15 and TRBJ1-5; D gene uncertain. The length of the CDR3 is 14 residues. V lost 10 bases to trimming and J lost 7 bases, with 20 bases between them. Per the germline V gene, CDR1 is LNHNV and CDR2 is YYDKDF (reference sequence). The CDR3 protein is CAIQSGVMGQPQHF. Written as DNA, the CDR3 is TGTGCCATCCAATCTGGCGTTATGGGACAGCCCCAGCATTTT.

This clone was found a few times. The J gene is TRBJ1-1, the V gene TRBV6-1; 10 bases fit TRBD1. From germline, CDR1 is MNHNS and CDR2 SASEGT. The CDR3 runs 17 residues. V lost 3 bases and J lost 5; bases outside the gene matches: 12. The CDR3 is CASSDNPLGQGGTEAFF. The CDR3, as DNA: TGTGCCAGCAGTGATAATCCTCTCGGACAGGGGGGGACTGAAGCTTTCTTT.

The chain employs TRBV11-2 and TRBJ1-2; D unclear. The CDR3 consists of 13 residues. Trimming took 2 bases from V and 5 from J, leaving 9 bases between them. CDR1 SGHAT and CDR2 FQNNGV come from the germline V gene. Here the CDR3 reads CASSLTEFYGYTF. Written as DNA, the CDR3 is TGTGCCAGCAGCTTAACAGAGTTTTATGGCTACACCTTC.

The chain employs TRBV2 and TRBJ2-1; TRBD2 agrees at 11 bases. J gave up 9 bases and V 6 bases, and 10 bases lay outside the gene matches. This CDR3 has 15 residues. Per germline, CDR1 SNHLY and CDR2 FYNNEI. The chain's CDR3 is CASSGSGLAVGEQFF. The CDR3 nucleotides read TGTGCCAGCAGCGGTTCGGGACTAGCGGTGGGTGAGCAGTTCTTC.

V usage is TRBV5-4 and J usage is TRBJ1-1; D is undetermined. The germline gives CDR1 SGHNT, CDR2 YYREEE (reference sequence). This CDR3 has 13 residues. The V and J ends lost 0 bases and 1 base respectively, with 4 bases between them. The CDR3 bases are TGTGCCAGCAGCTTGGGGCGGAACACTGAAGCTTTCTTT. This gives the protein CASSLGRNTEAFF. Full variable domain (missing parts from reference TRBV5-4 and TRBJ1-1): ETGVTQSPTHLIKTRGQQVTLRCSSQSGHNTVSWYQQALGQGPQFIFQYYREEENGRGNFPPRFSGLQFPNYSSELNVNALELDDSALYLCASSLGRNTEAFFGQGTRLTVV.

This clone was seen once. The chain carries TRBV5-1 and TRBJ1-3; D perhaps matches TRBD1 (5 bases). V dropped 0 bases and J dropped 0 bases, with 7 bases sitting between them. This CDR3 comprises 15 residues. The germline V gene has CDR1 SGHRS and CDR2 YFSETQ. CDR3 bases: TGCGCCAGCAGCTTGGTGGGGGGCTCTGGAAACACCATATATTTT. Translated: CASSLVGGSGNTIYF.

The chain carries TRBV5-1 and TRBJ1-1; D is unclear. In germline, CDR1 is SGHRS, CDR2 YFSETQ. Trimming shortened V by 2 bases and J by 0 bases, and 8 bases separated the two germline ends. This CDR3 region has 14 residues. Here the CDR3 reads CASSFREMNTEAFF. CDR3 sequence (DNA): TGCGCCAGCAGCTTCCGGGAAATGAACACTGAAGCTTTCTTT.

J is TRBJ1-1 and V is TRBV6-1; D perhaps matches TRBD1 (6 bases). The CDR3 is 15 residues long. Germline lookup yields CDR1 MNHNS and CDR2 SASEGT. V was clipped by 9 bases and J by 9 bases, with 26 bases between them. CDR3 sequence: CASFATNRQAIKAFF. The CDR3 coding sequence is TGTGCCAGTTTTGCCACCAACCGACAGGCCATTAAAGCTTTCTTT.

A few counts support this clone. The CDR3, as DNA: TGTGCCAGCAGCTTGGCGCGGGAGCAGTTCTTC. Translation: CASSLAREQFF. J is TRBJ2-1 and V is TRBV5-8; D unresolved. Between the trimmed V and J ends, which lost 0 bases and 10 bases, there was a span of 5 bases. Germline CDR1 is SGHTS and CDR2 is YDEGEE. The CDR3 totals 11 residues.

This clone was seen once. CDR3 residues: CASSPVAGWGDSSLAGELFF. The DNA for the CDR3 is TGCGCCAGCAGCCCAGTGGCGGGATGGGGGGATAGCAGCCTGGCCGGGGAGCTGTTTTTT. The rearrangement uses TRBV4-3 and TRBJ2-2; possibly TRBD2 for D (6 bases). Trimming took off 4 bases at V and 6 bases at J, with 30 bases between the two ends. The CDR3 has 20 amino acids. Looked up from germline, CDR1 is LGHNA and CDR2 is YSLEER.